This T cell receptor (beta chain) was found in a study of blood T cell repertoires in COVID-19. Study overall: Some COVID-19 samples were acute and others convalescent; all came from the United States, Italy and Spain. Sources were T cells, B-cell-depleted T cells, or PBMCs; the material itself was cDNA or gDNA.

V was cut by 1 base and J by 1 base, with 7 bases left in between. Germline values: CDR1 LGHDT, CDR2 YNNKEL (reference sequence). The CDR3 totals 14 residues. In the original workflow: Nucleated cell counts were estimated from reference gene primer amplification. Method: immunoSEQ multiplex PCR; TCRdb's copy keeps in-frame clones and lacks some. Clone size and V and J calls were adopted from that table, with D and trimming inferred from the DNA. Of about 190,000 clones listed, 75% to 80% are singletons. V usage is TRBV3-1 (or the pseudogene TRBV3-2) and J usage is TRBJ1-1, with D uncertain. Sequencing was done on a sample of peripheral blood. This receptor was identified in a woman aged 70-85 years with acute or convalescent COVID-19. The CDR3 coding sequence is TGTGCCAGCAGCCAAGCGTCCTGGAACACTGAAGCTTTCTTT. It translates to CASSQASWNTEAFF.